The 28 T cell receptor beta chains below all came from one sample that was sequenced in a study of blood T cell repertoires in COVID-19. Some clones are missing from TCRdb's copy, which holds only in-frame ones; the method was immunoSEQ multiplex PCR. The sample lists fewer than 65,000 clones; approximately 85% were seen once. The material sequenced was peripheral blood. Receptor source: a man in his sixties with acute or convalescent COVID-19.

The chain joins TRBV5-1 to TRBJ2-7, with a weak D call TRBD2 (6 bases). With 4 bases removed from V and 4 bases from J, the gap between germline ends came to 15 bases. The V gene's germline CDR1 is SGHRS and CDR2 YFSETQ. CDR3 length equals 14 residues. DNA for the CDR3: TGCGCCAGCAGCCAGGAGGGGCCGAAATACGAGCAGTACTTC. As protein: CASSQEGPKYEQYF.

The rearrangement links TRBV5-1 to TRBJ1-1; no definite D call. Trimming removed 0 bases from V and 1 base from J, with 10 bases in between. The CDR3 length is 15 residues. Germline V gives CDR1 SGHRS, CDR2 YFSETQ. For the CDR3, the DNA is TGCGCCAGCAGCTTGGGGAGGTTAACGAACACTGAAGCTTTCTTT. Protein sequence: CASSLGRLTNTEAFF.

The chain links TRBV2 to TRBJ2-4; 11 positions agree with TRBD1. The CDR3 is made up of 16 amino acids. Germline CDR1 and CDR2: SNHLY and FYNNEI. Trimming cost V 5 bases and J 9 bases; bases outside gene matches: 12. CDR3 bases: TGTGCCAGCAGTCCCCCTGGACAGGGGGCTCTTAGCATTCAGTACTTC. Translated, it gives CASSPPGQGALSIQYF.

The gene calls are TRBV6-5 and TRBJ2-3; 10 bases fit TRBD2. V trimming: 4 bases; J trimming: 4 bases; junction bases outside the gene matches: 5. Germline V gene lookup returns CDR1 MNHEY and CDR2 SVGAGI. The CDR3 loop spans 15 amino acids. The CDR3 DNA is TGTGCCAGCAGTTCATGGACTAGCGGAGCAGATACGCAGTATTTT. Protein sequence: CASSSWTSGADTQYF.

This clone was seen a single time. V usage is TRBV9 and J usage is TRBJ2-7; 10 nucleotides align to TRBD2. V shed 3 bases, J shed 1 base, and the junction held 4 bases outside the gene matches. This CDR3 has 15 amino acids. Germline values: CDR1 SGDLS, CDR2 YYNGEE. The CDR3 bases are TGTGCCAGCAGCGACGGAGCGGGAGGGTCCTACGAGCAGTACTTC. Translation gives CASSDGAGGSYEQYF.

This chain uses TRBV2 with TRBJ1-1; D not certain. Germline CDR1 and CDR2: SNHLY and FYNNEI. The V gene lost 0 bases and the J gene lost 3 bases, with 8 bases spanning the gap. The CDR3 runs to 14 residues. CDR3 loop: CASSEALEYTEAFF. The CDR3 DNA reads as TGTGCCAGCAGTGAAGCGTTGGAGTACACTGAAGCTTTCTTT. Drawing the rest from reference TRBV2 and TRBJ1-1, the complete variable domain is EPEVTQTPSHQVTQMGQEVILRCVPISNHLYFYWYRQILGQKVEFLVSFYNNEISEKSEIFDDQFSVERPDGSNFTLKIRSTKLEDSAMYFCASSEALEYTEAFFGQGTRLTVV.

The CDR3 here is CASSQAVGEREQYF. The CDR3 coding sequence is TGTGCCAGCAGCCAAGCAGTGGGAGAGCGTGAGCAGTACTTC. This rearrangement joins TRBV3-1 (or the pseudogene TRBV3-2) to TRBJ2-7; D possibly corresponds to TRBD2 (5 bases). The length of the CDR3 is 14 residues. Germline loops: CDR1 LGHDT, CDR2 YNNKEL (reference sequence). Trimming took off 1 base at V and 7 bases at J, with 14 bases between the two ends.

This clone was seen only once. This chain connects TRBV18 to TRBJ1-2; D is ambiguous. Germline assignment: CDR1 KGHSH and CDR2 LQKENI. This CDR3 is built from 13 residues. V was trimmed by 2 bases and J by 2 bases, leaving 6 bases between them. In nucleotides, the CDR3 is TGTGCCAGCTCACCAGCAGAAAACTATGGCTACACCTTC. Its translation is CASSPAENYGYTF.

This clone was seen a single time. The DNA of the CDR3 is TGTGCCAGCAGCTTAGGACGGAGCTATGGCTACACCTTC. Translated, it gives CASSLGRSYGYTF. The gene calls are TRBV7-9 and TRBJ1-2; no clear D gene. Germline-derived CDR1 and CDR2 are SEHNR and FQNEAQ (reference sequence). The germline V and J ends were trimmed by 1 base and 4 bases, with 7 bases remaining between them. The CDR3 has 13 amino acids.

V and J are TRBV7-9 and TRBJ2-3, with TRBD2 matching over 10 bases. V trimming: 8 bases; J trimming: 2 bases; junction bases outside the gene matches: 13. This CDR3 has 17 amino acids. Germline CDR1 SEHNR, CDR2 FQNEAQ (reference sequence). The CDR3 coding sequence is TGTGCCAGCCCCCCGGAAGCTAGCGGGAGCCTCACAGATACGCAGTATTTT. Translation: CASPPEASGSLTDTQYF.

This chain links TRBV5-1 with TRBJ1-2, with D possibly TRBD1 on 5 matching bases. This CDR3 has 15 residues. The V and J ends lost 0 bases and 4 bases respectively, with 13 bases between them. Germline loops: CDR1 SGHRS, CDR2 YFSETQ. The CDR3: CASSLAGQGLYGYTF. In nucleotides, the CDR3 is TGCGCCAGCAGCTTGGCCGGTCAGGGCCTCTATGGCTACACCTTC.

The chain is built from TRBV18 and TRBJ1-4; a weak D match, TRBD1 (6 bases). Trimming removed 4 bases from V and 3 bases from J, with 12 bases in between. CDR3 length: 15 amino acids. Germline V CDR1 and CDR2: KGHSH, LQKENI. The CDR3 sequence: CASSLIQGPNEKLFF. CDR3 bases: TGTGCCAGCTCACTTATACAGGGACCTAATGAAAAACTGTTTTTT.

This clone was found a few times. This sequence joins TRBV29-1 and TRBJ1-2; D possibly corresponds to TRBD1 (6 bases). CDR1 SQVTM and CDR2 ANQGSEA come from the germline V gene. Trimming took 7 bases from V and 5 from J, leaving 11 bases between them. The CDR3 totals 11 residues. CDR3 DNA: TGCAGCGCCCAGGGGCAATATGGCTACACCTTC. It yields the protein CSAQGQYGYTF.

This clone was found once. The chain carries TRBV28 and TRBJ1-1; 9 nucleotides match TRBD1. V gave up 5 bases and J gave up 3 bases; unmatched junction bases: 13. Germline-derived CDR1 and CDR2 are MDHEN and SYDVKM. There are 17 residues in the CDR3. CDR3 sequence (DNA): TGTGCCAGCAGTCGTCACAGGGGGCGCTGGGTAGACACTGAAGCTTTCTTT. Its translation: CASSRHRGRWVDTEAFF. The variable domain in full, with the rest retrieved from reference TRBV28 and TRBJ1-1, is DVKVTQSSRYLVKRTGEKVFLECVQDMDHENMFWYRQDPGLGLRLIYFSYDVKMKEKGDIPEGYSVSREKKERFSLILESASTNQTSMYLCASSRHRGRWVDTEAFFGQGTRLTVV.

For the CDR3, the DNA is TGTGCCAGCAGCGGCCGACTAGCGGGACAAGAGACCCAGTACTTC. Translation: CASSGRLAGQETQYF. The rearrangement joins TRBV9 to TRBJ2-5, with 11 bases that match TRBD2. Germline V gene lookup returns CDR1 SGDLS and CDR2 YYNGEE. This CDR3 spans 15 amino acids. The junction had 3 bases not matched to a gene; V was cut back by 3 bases and J by 2 bases.

This chain uses TRBV4-2 with TRBJ2-3, with a tentative D call TRBD2 (7 bases). The V gene lost 4 bases and the J gene lost 0 bases, with 11 bases spanning the gap. There are 15 residues in the CDR3. Germline V gives CDR1 LGHNA, CDR2 YNFKEQ. The CDR3 loop reads CASSRGGQSTDTQYF. CDR3 nucleotides: TGTGCCAGCAGCCGCGGGGGACAAAGCACAGATACGCAGTATTTT.

The V call is TRBV11-2, the J call TRBJ2-1; TRBD1 is a possible D gene (6 bases). CDR3 length equals 15 residues. V was shortened by 5 bases and J by 0 bases, with 11 bases between the two germline ends. Germline V gene lookup returns CDR1 SGHAT and CDR2 FQNNGV. CDR3 residues: CASSAQDSSYNEQFF. CDR3 bases: TGTGCCAGCAGCGCCCAGGACAGCTCCTACAATGAGCAGTTCTTC.

The J gene is TRBJ2-1, the V gene TRBV7-8; TRBD2 matches 9 bases. Per germline, CDR1 SGHVS and CDR2 FQNEAQ. The CDR3 runs to 17 residues. V dropped 5 bases and J dropped 4; count of bases not matched to a gene: 12. CDR3 protein: CASSTRWTSVIYNEQFF. The DNA for the CDR3 is TGTGCCAGCAGCACCCGGTGGACTAGCGTGATTTACAATGAGCAGTTCTTC.

The V and J genes are TRBV30 and TRBJ1-1; maybe TRBD1 (6 bases). Germline V gene data show CDR1 as GTSNPN and CDR2 as SVGIG (reference sequence). V lost 4 bases and J lost 6, with 15 bases in between. There are 13 residues in the CDR3. Here the CDR3 DNA reads TGTGCCTGGAACCAGGGGTATCGGTCTGAAGCTTTCTTT. Translation: CAWNQGYRSEAFF.

The V call is TRBV5-4, the J call TRBJ1-2, with TRBD1 identical over 9 bases. Trimming removed 5 bases from V and 2 bases from J; junction bases left unmatched: 4. CDR3 length equals 14 residues. CDR1 is SGHNT, CDR2 YYREEE, per germline (reference sequence). CDR3 in DNA: TGTGCCAGCAGGGGGACAGGGCAAAACTATGGCTACACCTTC. It codes for CASRGTGQNYGYTF.

This CDR3 is CASSLSPGQGATEAFF. The CDR3 bases are TGTGCCAGCAGTTTATCTCCGGGACAGGGGGCCACTGAAGCTTTCTTT. V and J are TRBV27 and TRBJ1-1; the match to TRBD1 covers 12 bases. This CDR3 contains 16 residues. Germline CDR1 and CDR2: MNHEY and SMNVEV (reference sequence). With V trimmed by 0 bases and J by 4 bases, 3 bases remained unmatched.

This clone was seen a few times. This sequence joins TRBV3-1 (or the pseudogene TRBV3-2) and TRBJ1-4; no reliable D call. The germline V and J ends were trimmed by 0 bases and 8 bases, with 4 bases remaining between them. The CDR3 is made up of 12 amino acids. Germline V gives CDR1 LGHDT, CDR2 YNNKEL (reference sequence). The CDR3 sequence: CASSQEREKLFF. CDR3 DNA: TGTGCCAGCAGCCAAGAGAGAGAAAAACTGTTTTTT.

This rearrangement joins TRBV7-8 to TRBJ2-1; tentative D call: TRBD1 (5 bases). The CDR3 length is 15 residues. Looked up from germline, CDR1 is SGHVS and CDR2 is FQNEAQ. The V and J ends lost 1 base and 4 bases respectively, with 11 bases between them. CDR3 DNA: TGTGCCAGCAGCTTAGGACAGTCCTTATACAATGAGCAGTTCTTC. Amino acids: CASSLGQSLYNEQFF.

The chain employs TRBV11-1 and TRBJ2-2; 7 positions match TRBD1. CDR3 length: 16 residues. Germline assignment: CDR1 SGHAT and CDR2 FQDESV (reference sequence). J lost 1 base, V lost 1 base, and 3 bases had no gene match. CDR3 protein: CASSLEGGRNTGELFF. CDR3 bases: TGTGCCAGCAGCTTAGAAGGGGGCCGGAACACCGGGGAGCTGTTTTTT.

This rearrangement joins TRBV7-9 to TRBJ2-6, with a weak D call TRBD2 (6 bases). CDR3 size: 15 residues. Germline V CDR1 and CDR2: SEHNR, FQNEAQ (reference sequence). The germline V and J ends were trimmed by 7 bases and 1 base, with 11 bases remaining between them. CDR3 nucleotides: TGTGCCAGCAACCCTGGGGGGTCTGGGGCCAACGTCCTGACTTTC. Protein product: CASNPGGSGANVLTF.

The sample holds one count of this clone. The rearrangement links TRBV9 to TRBJ2-1; D ambiguous. V lost 0 bases, J lost 0 bases, and 7 bases lay in between. This CDR3 has 15 residues. Per the germline V gene, CDR1 is SGDLS and CDR2 is YYNGEE. Here the CDR3 DNA reads TGTGCCAGCAGCGTAGTGGCAGGCTCCTACAATGAGCAGTTCTTC. Encoded protein: CASSVVAGSYNEQFF. Full variable domain (remainder filled in from reference TRBV9 and TRBJ2-1): DSGVTQTPKHLITATGQRVTLRCSPRSGDLSVYWYQQSLDQGLQFLIQYYNGEERAKGNILERFSAQQFPDLHSELNLSSLELGDSALYFCASSVVAGSYNEQFFGPGTRLTVL.

J is TRBJ2-7 and V is TRBV18, with D perhaps matching TRBD1 (5 bases). V was pared by 0 bases and J by 1 base, with 7 bases between. There are 14 residues in the CDR3. Germline CDR1 is KGHSH and CDR2 is LQKENI. As DNA, the CDR3 is TGTGCCAGCTCACCACCGGGGCTATCCTACGAGCAGTACTTC. Translated: CASSPPGLSYEQYF.

V gene TRBV2 combines with J gene TRBJ1-4, with 7 bases matching TRBD1. Losses at the gene ends were 7 bases for V and 8 bases for J; bases not matched to a gene: 10. Germline CDR1 reads SNHLY; CDR2 reads FYNNEI. The CDR3 runs 14 residues. The CDR3 DNA sequence: TGTGCCAGCATCGACAGGGTAATTGGGGAAAAACTGTTTTTT. Residues: CASIDRVIGEKLFF.